The rows below give T cell receptor beta chains drawn from one sample of a study of blood T cell repertoires in COVID-19. Some clones are missing from TCRdb's copy, which holds only in-frame ones; the method was immunoSEQ multiplex PCR. The data show 220,000 or so clones, less than 90% seen once. The sequenced sample was peripheral blood. All receptors derive from a woman aged 60-75 years who had recovered from COVID-19. The CDR3 runs from the conserved cysteine through the conserved F or W. Fields, in order: V gene, J gene, D gene, CDR3 protein. A D gene is named only where the DNA matches it firmly.

v_gene: TRBV5-4
j_gene: TRBJ1-6
d_gene: .
CDR3aa: CASSRQEDNSPLHF

v_gene: TRBV9
j_gene: TRBJ2-1
d_gene: .
CDR3aa: CASSTSGRAYNEQFF

v_gene: TRBV18
j_gene: TRBJ1-3
d_gene: .
CDR3aa: CASSLQTGLRNTIYF

v_gene: TRBV19
j_gene: TRBJ1-1
d_gene: .
CDR3aa: CASSIFGWANTEAFF

v_gene: TRBV7-9
j_gene: TRBJ2-2
d_gene: .
CDR3aa: CASSQGQNTGELFF

v_gene: TRBV30
j_gene: TRBJ2-1
d_gene: TRBD1
CDR3aa: CAWSPGQGINEQFF

v_gene: TRBV12-5
j_gene: TRBJ1-5
d_gene: TRBD1
CDR3aa: CASGLVTVEDRGTNQPQHF

v_gene: TRBV12-3/TRBV12-4
j_gene: TRBJ2-7
d_gene: .
CDR3aa: CASSLDRTYEQYF

v_gene: TRBV7-6
j_gene: TRBJ1-6
d_gene: TRBD1
CDR3aa: CASSKDRASNNSPLHF

v_gene: TRBV2
j_gene: TRBJ2-7
d_gene: .
CDR3aa: CASIAVADEQYF

v_gene: TRBV7-9
j_gene: TRBJ2-1
d_gene: .
CDR3aa: CASSFSRQVISSYNEQFF

v_gene: TRBV5-4
j_gene: TRBJ1-2
d_gene: .
CDR3aa: CASSLGSTEGYTF

v_gene: TRBV21-1
j_gene: TRBJ2-5
d_gene: .
CDR3aa: CASSKAVRTGDPWVQETQYF

v_gene: TRBV9
j_gene: TRBJ2-7
d_gene: TRBD1
CDR3aa: CASSAAQGQTYEQYF

v_gene: TRBV5-6
j_gene: TRBJ1-2
d_gene: TRBD1
CDR3aa: CASSLYRDRANYGYTF

v_gene: TRBV25-1
j_gene: TRBJ2-7
d_gene: TRBD1
CDR3aa: CASSDYRGYEQYF

v_gene: TRBV19
j_gene: TRBJ1-5
d_gene: TRBD1
CDR3aa: CASSGQGDQPQHF

v_gene: TRBV19
j_gene: TRBJ1-1
d_gene: .
CDR3aa: CASSSQTGTEAFF

v_gene: TRBV11-2
j_gene: TRBJ1-1
d_gene: .
CDR3aa: CASSLGGGQNTEAFF

v_gene: TRBV2
j_gene: TRBJ2-5
d_gene: TRBD2
CDR3aa: CASSQAGAEETQYF

v_gene: TRBV19
j_gene: TRBJ1-2
d_gene: .
CDR3aa: CASEGEGGGYTF

v_gene: TRBV6-6
j_gene: TRBJ2-7
d_gene: TRBD2
CDR3aa: CASSYSGLAGDYEQYF

v_gene: TRBV3-1/TRBV3-2
j_gene: TRBJ2-3
d_gene: TRBD2
CDR3aa: CASSARGGSDTQYF

v_gene: TRBV19
j_gene: TRBJ1-4
d_gene: TRBD1
CDR3aa: CASSLQGALREKLFF

v_gene: TRBV2
j_gene: TRBJ2-7
d_gene: TRBD2
CDR3aa: CASSRLAANYEQYF

v_gene: TRBV11-2
j_gene: TRBJ2-5
d_gene: .
CDR3aa: CASSLSSQETQYF

v_gene: TRBV10-3
j_gene: TRBJ1-1
d_gene: TRBD1
CDR3aa: CAISEYRGRGTEAFF

v_gene: TRBV6-2/TRBV6-3
j_gene: TRBJ1-6
d_gene: .
CDR3aa: CASSHSGGDSPLHF

v_gene: TRBV28
j_gene: TRBJ1-1
d_gene: TRBD1
CDR3aa: CASSFRQGSTEAFF

v_gene: TRBV9
j_gene: TRBJ2-3
d_gene: .
CDR3aa: CASSVAPTDTQYF

v_gene: TRBV21-1
j_gene: TRBJ1-4
d_gene: .
CDR3aa: CASSKGDTRLVNATNEKLFF

v_gene: TRBV7-2
j_gene: TRBJ2-3
d_gene: TRBD1
CDR3aa: CASSLWDRDTDTQYF

v_gene: TRBV27
j_gene: TRBJ1-1
d_gene: .
CDR3aa: CASSLSGTTEAFF

v_gene: TRBV6-2/TRBV6-3
j_gene: TRBJ2-1
d_gene: TRBD1
CDR3aa: CASSDNTGQGYSYNEQFF

v_gene: TRBV4-1
j_gene: TRBJ2-3
d_gene: .
CDR3aa: CASSQDRQARGTDTQYF

v_gene: TRBV7-9
j_gene: TRBJ2-7
d_gene: TRBD1
CDR3aa: CASSTLAQSGGEQYF

v_gene: TRBV15
j_gene: TRBJ2-4
d_gene: .
CDR3aa: CATSRGGAKNIQYF

v_gene: TRBV3-1/TRBV3-2
j_gene: TRBJ1-4
d_gene: .
CDR3aa: CASSPPWGVVPNEKLFF

v_gene: TRBV15
j_gene: TRBJ2-7
d_gene: .
CDR3aa: CATISTSYEQYF

v_gene: TRBV9
j_gene: TRBJ2-5
d_gene: TRBD1
CDR3aa: CASSVGQGLETQYF

v_gene: TRBV5-4
j_gene: TRBJ2-2
d_gene: TRBD2
CDR3aa: CASSGERGPTGELFF

v_gene: TRBV29-1
j_gene: TRBJ2-1
d_gene: .
CDR3aa: CSVGSGAKFF

v_gene: TRBV5-1
j_gene: TRBJ1-6
d_gene: .
CDR3aa: CASSGGTDGSPLHF

v_gene: TRBV6-6
j_gene: TRBJ1-1
d_gene: TRBD1
CDR3aa: CASIGGARTEAFF

v_gene: TRBV6-5
j_gene: TRBJ1-2
d_gene: TRBD1
CDR3aa: CAITGGYYGYTF

v_gene: TRBV6-1
j_gene: TRBJ2-5
d_gene: TRBD2
CDR3aa: CASSERTSGGLQETQYF